This T cell receptor beta chain was observed in a study of spatial heterogeneity in lung cancer. This clonotype was observed many times. TCRdb redid the calling of the 5' RACE reads with MiXCR, one entry per CDR3 protein. The table records some 23,000 distinct CDR3 sequences, more than 6.5% of them present only once. Time point described: sample taken at primary tumor resection. Tumor, nontumor lung or frozen PBMC supplied whole RNA that was sequenced unsorted. V lost 4 bases and J lost 5; bases outside the gene matches: 12. The CDR3 length is 19 residues. Germline V gives CDR1 MRHNA, CDR2 SNTAGT. Sequenced material: PBMCs, taken at surgery. This chain joins TRBV6-4 and TRBJ2-1; 15 nucleotides line up with TRBD2. The sequence was obtained from a male donor with early-stage non-small cell lung cancer. The DNA for the CDR3 is TGTGCCAGCAGTGCCAAACCCGGGACTAGCGGGAGGCCGAACAATGAGCAGTTCTTC. Protein: CASSAKPGTSGRPNNEQFF.